The entry that follows covers one T cell receptor beta chain sequence. Its antigen is not identified. The CDR3 contains 22 residues. Trimming took 0 bases from V and 6 from J; bases not matched to a gene: 24. The germline gives CDR1 SGHAT, CDR2 FQNNGV. The data stem from a study of blood T cells in healthy people across ages. Sample-barcoded 5' priming and a J-beta primer mix drove a second PCR of 7 to 11 cycles. Each CDR3 protein gets one entry after TCRdb re-called the 5' RACE reads with MiXCR. The data hold around 1.5 million distinct CDR3 sequences, with about 32% observed a single time. General study results and limits: No one knew whether donors had CMV, which possibly confounded expanded clonotype changes. Researchers judged that diversity estimates from one million T cells fell short of true values.

The individuals who served as donors were healthy Caucasians living in Russia, aged about 6 to 100. The TCR comes from a woman between 25 and 40 years old in good health. The V gene is TRBV11-2, the J gene TRBJ1-5; the match to TRBD1 covers 9 bases. Material: blood. CDR3 bases: TGTGCCAGCAGCTTAGAATTTACCCGACAGGGGGACTTCGGGAATTTAAGTCAGCCCCAGCATTTT. Residues: CASSLEFTRQGDFGNLSQPQHF. The variable domain in full, with the rest retrieved from reference TRBV11-2 and TRBJ1-5, is EAGVAQSPRYKIIEKRQSVAFWCNPISGHATLYWYQQILGQGPKLLIQFQNNGVVDDSQLPKDRFSAERLKGVDSTLKIQPAKLEDSAVYLCASSLEFTRQGDFGNLSQPQHFGDGTRLSIL.